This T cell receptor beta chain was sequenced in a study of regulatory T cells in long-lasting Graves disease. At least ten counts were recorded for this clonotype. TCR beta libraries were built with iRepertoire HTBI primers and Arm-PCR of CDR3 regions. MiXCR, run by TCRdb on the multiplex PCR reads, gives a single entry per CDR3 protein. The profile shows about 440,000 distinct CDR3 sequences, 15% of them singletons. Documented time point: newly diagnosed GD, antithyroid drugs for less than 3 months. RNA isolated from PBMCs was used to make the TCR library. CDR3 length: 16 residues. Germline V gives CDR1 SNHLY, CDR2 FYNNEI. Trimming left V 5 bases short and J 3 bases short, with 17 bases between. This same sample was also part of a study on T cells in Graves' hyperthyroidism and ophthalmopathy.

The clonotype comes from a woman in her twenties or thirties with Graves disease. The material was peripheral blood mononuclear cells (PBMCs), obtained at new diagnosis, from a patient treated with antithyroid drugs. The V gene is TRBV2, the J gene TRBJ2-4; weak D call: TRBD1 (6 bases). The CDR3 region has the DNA TGTGCCAGCAGTAAAACACAGGGAATCGGCAAAAACATTCAGTACTTC. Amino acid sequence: CASSKTQGIGKNIQYF.